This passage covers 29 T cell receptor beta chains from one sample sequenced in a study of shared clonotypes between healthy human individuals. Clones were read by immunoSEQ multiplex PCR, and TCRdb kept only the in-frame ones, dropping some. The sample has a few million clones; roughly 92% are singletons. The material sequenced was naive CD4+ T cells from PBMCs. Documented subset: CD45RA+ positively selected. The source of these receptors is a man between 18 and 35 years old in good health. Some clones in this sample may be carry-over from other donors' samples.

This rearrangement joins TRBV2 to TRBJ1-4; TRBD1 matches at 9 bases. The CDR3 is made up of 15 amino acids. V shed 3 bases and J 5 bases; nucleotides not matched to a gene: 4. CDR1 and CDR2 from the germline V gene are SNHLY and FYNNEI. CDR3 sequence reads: CASSDQDRGNEKLFF. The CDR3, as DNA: TGTGCCAGCAGTGATCAGGACAGGGGAAATGAAAAACTGTTTTTT.

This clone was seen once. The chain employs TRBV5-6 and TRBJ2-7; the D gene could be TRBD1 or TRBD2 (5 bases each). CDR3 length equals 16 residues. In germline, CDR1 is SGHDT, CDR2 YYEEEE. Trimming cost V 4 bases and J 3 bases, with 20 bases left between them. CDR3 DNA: TGTGCCAGCAGCCTGCGAGGGACGAGGGTCGTCTACGAGCAGTACTTC. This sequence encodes CASSLRGTRVVYEQYF.

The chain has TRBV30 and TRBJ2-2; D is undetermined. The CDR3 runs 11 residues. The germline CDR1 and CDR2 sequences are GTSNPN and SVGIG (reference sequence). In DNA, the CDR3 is TGTGCGATAGCGAACACCGGGGAGCTGTTTTTT. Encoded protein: CAIANTGELFF.

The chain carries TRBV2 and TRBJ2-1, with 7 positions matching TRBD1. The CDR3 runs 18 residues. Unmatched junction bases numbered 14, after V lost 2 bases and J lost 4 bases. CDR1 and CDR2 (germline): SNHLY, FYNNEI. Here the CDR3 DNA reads TGTGCCAGCAGTGAAAGACCTATTCCGGGACAGAAATACAATGAGCAGTTCTTC. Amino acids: CASSERPIPGQKYNEQFF.

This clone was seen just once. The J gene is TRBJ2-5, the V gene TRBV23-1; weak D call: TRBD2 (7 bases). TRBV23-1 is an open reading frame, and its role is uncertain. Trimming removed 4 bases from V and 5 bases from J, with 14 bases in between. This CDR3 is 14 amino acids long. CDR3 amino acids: CASSPRGGGETQYF. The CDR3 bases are TGCGCCAGCAGTCCTAGAGGGGGAGGGGAGACCCAGTACTTC.

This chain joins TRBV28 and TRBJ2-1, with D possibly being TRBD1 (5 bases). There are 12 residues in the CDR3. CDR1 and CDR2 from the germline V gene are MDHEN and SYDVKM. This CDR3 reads CGLRGPYNEQFF. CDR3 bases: TGTGGTCTAAGGGGCCCTTACAATGAGCAGTTCTTC.

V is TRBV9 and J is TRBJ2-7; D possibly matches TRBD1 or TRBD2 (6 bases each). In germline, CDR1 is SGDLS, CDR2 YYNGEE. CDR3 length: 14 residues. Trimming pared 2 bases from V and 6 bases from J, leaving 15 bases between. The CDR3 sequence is CASSVDGWGAEQYF. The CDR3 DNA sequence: TGTGCCAGCAGCGTTGACGGGTGGGGGGCCGAGCAGTACTTC.

Written as DNA, the CDR3 is TGTGCCAGCAGTGAGCAGGGGGTCGGACGCTACGAGCAGTACTTC. It is translated as CASSEQGVGRYEQYF. V usage is TRBV25-1 and J usage is TRBJ2-7; 7 bases map to TRBD1. CDR3 length: 15 amino acids. CDR1 MGHDK and CDR2 SYGVNS come from the germline V gene. Trimming took 3 bases from V and 3 from J; bases not matched to a gene: 8.

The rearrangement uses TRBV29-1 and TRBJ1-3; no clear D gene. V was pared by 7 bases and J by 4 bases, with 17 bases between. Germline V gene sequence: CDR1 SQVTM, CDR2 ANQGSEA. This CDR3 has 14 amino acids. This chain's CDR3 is CSALQDPLGNTIYF. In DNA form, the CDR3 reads TGCAGCGCGTTACAAGATCCGTTAGGAAACACCATATATTTT.

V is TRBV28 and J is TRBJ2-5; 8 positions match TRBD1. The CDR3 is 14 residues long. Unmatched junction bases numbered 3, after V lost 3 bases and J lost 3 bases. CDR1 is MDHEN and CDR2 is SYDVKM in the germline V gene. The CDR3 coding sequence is TGTGCCAGCAGTTTCCGGACAGGGAAAGAGACCCAGTACTTC. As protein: CASSFRTGKETQYF. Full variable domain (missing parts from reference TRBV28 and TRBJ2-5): DVKVTQSSRYLVKRTGEKVFLECVQDMDHENMFWYRQDPGLGLRLIYFSYDVKMKEKGDIPEGYSVSREKKERFSLILESASTNQTSMYLCASSFRTGKETQYFGPGTRLLVL.

Written as DNA, the CDR3 is TGTGCCAGCAGCTGGGGAACCCTTTCCTACGAGCAGTACTTC. Residues: CASSWGTLSYEQYF. This chain connects TRBV28 to TRBJ2-7; D ambiguous. This CDR3 has 14 residues. The V and J ends lost 6 bases and 1 base respectively, with 13 bases between them. The germline V gene has CDR1 MDHEN and CDR2 SYDVKM.

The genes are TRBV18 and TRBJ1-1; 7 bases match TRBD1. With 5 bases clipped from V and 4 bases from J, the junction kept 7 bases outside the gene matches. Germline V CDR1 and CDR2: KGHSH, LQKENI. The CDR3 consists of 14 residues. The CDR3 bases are TGTGCCAGCTCAGGGGACAGAGGGGCCACTGAAGCTTTCTTT. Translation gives CASSGDRGATEAFF.

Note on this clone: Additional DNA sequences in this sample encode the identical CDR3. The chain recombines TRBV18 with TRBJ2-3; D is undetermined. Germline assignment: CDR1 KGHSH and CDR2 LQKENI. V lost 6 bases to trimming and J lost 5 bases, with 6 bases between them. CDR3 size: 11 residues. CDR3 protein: CASSRGDTQYF. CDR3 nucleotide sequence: TGTGCCAGCTCGCGAGGAGATACGCAGTATTTT.

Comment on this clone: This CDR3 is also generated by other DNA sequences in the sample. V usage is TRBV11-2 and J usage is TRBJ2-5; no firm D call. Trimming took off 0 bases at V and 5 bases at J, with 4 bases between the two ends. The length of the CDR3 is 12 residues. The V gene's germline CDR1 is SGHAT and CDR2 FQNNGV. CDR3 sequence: CASSLERETQYF. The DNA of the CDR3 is TGTGCCAGCAGCTTAGAAAGGGAGACCCAGTACTTC.

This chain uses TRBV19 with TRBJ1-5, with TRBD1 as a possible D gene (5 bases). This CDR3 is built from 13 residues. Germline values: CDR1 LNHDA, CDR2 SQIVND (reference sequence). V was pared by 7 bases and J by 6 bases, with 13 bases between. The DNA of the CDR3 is TGTGCCAGTAACTTCCAGGGTGGTCAGCCCCAGCATTTT. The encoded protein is CASNFQGGQPQHF.

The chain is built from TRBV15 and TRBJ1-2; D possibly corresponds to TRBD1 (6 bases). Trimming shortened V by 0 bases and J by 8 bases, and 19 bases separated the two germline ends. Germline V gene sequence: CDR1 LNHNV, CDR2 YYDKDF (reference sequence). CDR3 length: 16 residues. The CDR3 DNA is TGTGCCACCAGCAGAGATACAACAGGGAACGAGCACGGCTACACCTTC. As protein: CATSRDTTGNEHGYTF.

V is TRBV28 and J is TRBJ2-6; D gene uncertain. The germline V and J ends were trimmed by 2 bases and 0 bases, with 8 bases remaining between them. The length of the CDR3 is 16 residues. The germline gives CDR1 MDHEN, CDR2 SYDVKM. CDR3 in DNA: TGTGCCAGCAGTTTAAGGCCAAACTCTGGGGCCAACGTCCTGACTTTC. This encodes CASSLRPNSGANVLTF.

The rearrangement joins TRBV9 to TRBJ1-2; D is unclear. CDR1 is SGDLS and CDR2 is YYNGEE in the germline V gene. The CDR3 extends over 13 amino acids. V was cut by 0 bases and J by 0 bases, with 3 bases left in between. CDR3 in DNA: TGTGCCAGCAGCGTAGAAGCTAACTATGGCTACACCTTC. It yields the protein CASSVEANYGYTF.

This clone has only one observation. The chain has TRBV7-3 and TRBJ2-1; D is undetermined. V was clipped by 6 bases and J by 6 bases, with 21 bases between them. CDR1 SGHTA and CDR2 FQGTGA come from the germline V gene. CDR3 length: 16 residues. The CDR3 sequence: CASSSNLGFVGNEQFF. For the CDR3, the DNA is TGTGCCAGCAGTTCAAACCTAGGGTTTGTTGGCAATGAGCAGTTCTTC.

The CDR3 region is CASKRSLGETQYF. CDR3 bases: TGTGCCAGCAAACGTTCTCTGGGAGAGACCCAGTACTTC. The chain has TRBV27 and TRBJ2-5, with no clear D. Per the germline V gene, CDR1 is MNHEY and CDR2 is SMNVEV (reference sequence). The CDR3 is 13 amino acids. V was clipped by 7 bases and J by 4 bases, with 13 bases between them.

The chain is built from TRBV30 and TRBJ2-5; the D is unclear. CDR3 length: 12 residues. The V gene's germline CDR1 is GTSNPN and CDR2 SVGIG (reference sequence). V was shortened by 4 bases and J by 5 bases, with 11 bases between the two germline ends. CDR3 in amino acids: CAWTVGAETQYF. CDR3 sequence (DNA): TGTGCCTGGACTGTAGGCGCGGAGACCCAGTACTTC.

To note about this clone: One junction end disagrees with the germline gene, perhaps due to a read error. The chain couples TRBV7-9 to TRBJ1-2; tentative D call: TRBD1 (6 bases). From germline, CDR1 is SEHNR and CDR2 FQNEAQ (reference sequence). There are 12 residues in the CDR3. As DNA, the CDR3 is TGTGCCAGCAGATCCACCCCCGGGGGGCGTGCCTTC. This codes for CASRSTPGGRAF.

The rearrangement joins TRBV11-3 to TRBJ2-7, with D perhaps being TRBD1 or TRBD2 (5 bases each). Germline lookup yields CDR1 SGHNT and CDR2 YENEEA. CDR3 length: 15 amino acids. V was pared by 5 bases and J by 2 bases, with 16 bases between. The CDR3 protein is CASSQGETATYEQYF. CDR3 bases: TGTGCCAGCAGCCAAGGGGAGACAGCTACCTACGAGCAGTACTTC.

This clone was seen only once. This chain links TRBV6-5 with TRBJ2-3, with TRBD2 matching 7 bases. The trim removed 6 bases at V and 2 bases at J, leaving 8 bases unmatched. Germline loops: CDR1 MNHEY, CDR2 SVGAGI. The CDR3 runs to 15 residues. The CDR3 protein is CASSRTSVSTDTQYF. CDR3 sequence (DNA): TGTGCCAGCAGCCGAACTAGCGTATCCACAGATACGCAGTATTTT.

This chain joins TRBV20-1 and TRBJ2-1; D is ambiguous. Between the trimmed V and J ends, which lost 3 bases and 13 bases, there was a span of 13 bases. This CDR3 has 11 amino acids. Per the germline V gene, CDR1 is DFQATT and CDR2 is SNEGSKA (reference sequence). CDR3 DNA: TGCAGTGCTAGCGCAAGGGTCGATCAGTTCTTC. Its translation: CSASARVDQFF.

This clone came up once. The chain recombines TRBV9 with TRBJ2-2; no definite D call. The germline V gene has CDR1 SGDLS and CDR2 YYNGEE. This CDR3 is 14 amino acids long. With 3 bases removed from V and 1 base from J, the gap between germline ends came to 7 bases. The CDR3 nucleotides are TGTGCCAGCAGCGGAGTATTGAACACCGGGGAGCTGTTTTTT. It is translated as CASSGVLNTGELFF. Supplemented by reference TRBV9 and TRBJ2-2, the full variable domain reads DSGVTQTPKHLITATGQRVTLRCSPRSGDLSVYWYQQSLDQGLQFLIQYYNGEERAKGNILERFSAQQFPDLHSELNLSSLELGDSALYFCASSGVLNTGELFFGEGSRLTVL.

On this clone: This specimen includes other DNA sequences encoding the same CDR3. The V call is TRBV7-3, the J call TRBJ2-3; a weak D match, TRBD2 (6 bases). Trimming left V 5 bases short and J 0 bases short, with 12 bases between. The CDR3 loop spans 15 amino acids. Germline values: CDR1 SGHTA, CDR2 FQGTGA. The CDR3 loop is CASSPGLTSTDTQYF. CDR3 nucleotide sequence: TGTGCCAGCAGCCCGGGACTTACTAGCACAGATACGCAGTATTTT.

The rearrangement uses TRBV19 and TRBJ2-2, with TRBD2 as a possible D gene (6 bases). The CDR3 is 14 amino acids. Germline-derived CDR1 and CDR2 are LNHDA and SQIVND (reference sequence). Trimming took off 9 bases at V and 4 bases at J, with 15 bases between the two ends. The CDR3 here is CASQTSFITGELFF. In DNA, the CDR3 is TGTGCCAGCCAAACTAGCTTTATCACCGGGGAGCTGTTTTTT.

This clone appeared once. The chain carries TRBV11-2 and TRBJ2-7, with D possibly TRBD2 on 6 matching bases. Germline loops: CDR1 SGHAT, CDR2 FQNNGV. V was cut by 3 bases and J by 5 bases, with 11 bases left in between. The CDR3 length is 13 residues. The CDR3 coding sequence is TGTGCCAGCAGCTTGGGACTTAACAACGAGCAGTACTTC. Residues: CASSLGLNNEQYF.